This T cell receptor beta chain originates from a study of spatial heterogeneity in lung cancer. Time point meaning: sample taken at primary tumor resection. Sequencing of whole RNA from tumor, nontumor lung or frozen PBMC involved no sorting. TCR cDNA molecules were tagged individually, and each one carried a unique molecular identifier. Via MiXCR, TCRdb re-called the 5' RACE reads, giving one row per CDR3 protein. The table records approximately 82,000 distinct CDR3 sequences, around an eighth of them present only once. The sequences come from PBMCs, collected at surgery. The clonotype comes from a male donor with early-stage non-small cell lung cancer.

CDR3 amino acids: CASSLPGQGDQFGGANVLTF. DNA of the CDR3: TGTGCCAGCAGCTTACCTGGACAGGGTGACCAATTCGGGGGGGCCAACGTCCTGACTTTC. This rearrangement joins TRBV7-9 to TRBJ2-6; 8 bases are a match to TRBD1. The CDR3 totals 20 residues. CDR1 SEHNR and CDR2 FQNEAQ come from the germline V gene (reference sequence). The V and J ends lost 2 bases and 4 bases, in that order; junction bases with no gene match: 16.